This T cell receptor (beta chain) stems from a study of blood T cell repertoires in COVID-19. Overall study context: COVID-19 samples from acute and convalescent phases originated in the United States, Italy and Spain. Sample material is recorded as cDNA or gDNA derived from T cells, B-cell-depleted T cells, or PBMCs.

V lost 6 bases, J lost 2 bases, and 13 bases lay in between. CDR3 size: 14 residues. Germline V gives CDR1 KGHSH, CDR2 LQKENI. Methods used by the authors: The authors estimated nucleated cell counts from reference gene primer amplification. Using immunoSEQ multiplex PCR, the repertoire was profiled, and TCRdb retains in-frame clones only, with some absent. The V and J calls and clone size come from that table; D and trimming were worked out from the DNA. The repertoire holds under 100,000 clones, with 90% as singletons. The receptor was derived from a man between 45 and 60 years old with acute or convalescent COVID-19. The rearrangement uses TRBV18 and TRBJ1-1; D is possibly TRBD1 (6 bases). Source material: peripheral blood. This chain's CDR3 is CASSLDSLNTEAFF. The DNA for the CDR3 is TGTGCCAGCTCGCTGGACAGCCTTAACACTGAAGCTTTCTTT.